The 16 T cell receptor beta chains presented below share a single source sample, sequenced in a study of yellow fever vaccine responses in identical twins. TCRdb ran MiXCR on the RT-PCR reads and lists one entry per CDR3 protein. This repertoire shows approximately 2,500 distinct CDR3 sequences, roughly nine tenths found once; its top ten account for around 4.5%. The starting material was T cells from blood (PBMCs), unsorted or a sorted subset (not recorded which), obtained before or after yellow fever vaccination (not recorded which). Receptors were obtained from a woman younger than 35 who received the yellow fever vaccine.

The chain is built from TRBV6-1 and TRBJ2-3; unclear D gene. This CDR3 region has 17 residues. Looked up from germline, CDR1 is MNHNS and CDR2 is SASEGT. The V end lost 5 bases, the J end lost 1 base, and 19 bases lay between the germline ends. CDR3 DNA: TGTGCCAGCAGTCATCCCGCAGCAATGAGAGGCACAGATACGCAGTATTTT. Protein sequence: CASSHPAAMRGTDTQYF.

The rearrangement uses TRBV20-1 and TRBJ2-2; D not certain. The CDR3 has 11 amino acids. V was pared by 3 bases and J by 4 bases, with 3 bases between. Germline CDR1 and CDR2: DFQATT and SNEGSKA (reference sequence). For the CDR3, the DNA is TGCAGTGCTAGCCCCACCGGGGAGCTGTTTTTT. As protein: CSASPTGELFF.

The chain couples TRBV11-2 to TRBJ2-3; 7 bases agree with TRBD2. Per germline, CDR1 SGHAT and CDR2 FQNNGV. The length of the CDR3 is 15 residues. The V segment lost 4 bases and the J segment 6 bases; nucleotides outside the gene matches: 10. The CDR3 coding sequence is TGTGCCAGCAGCTCAGATGTCCGGGACTATGATACGCAGTATTTT. This codes for CASSSDVRDYDTQYF.

V is TRBV2 and J is TRBJ2-1; 10 bases align to TRBD2. Trimming at V came to 4 bases and at J to 10 bases, leaving 10 bases not matched to a gene. The CDR3 length is 15 residues. CDR1 SNHLY and CDR2 FYNNEI come from the germline V gene. The CDR3 DNA reads as TGTGCCAGCAGTGGGGCTTTAGGGGGACTAGCGGAGCAGTTCTTC. As protein: CASSGALGGLAEQFF.

V gene TRBV11-1 combines with J gene TRBJ1-1; a possible D gene is TRBD1 (5 bases). The ends were cut back, 4 bases at V and 6 bases at J, with 24 bases in the middle. Germline-derived CDR1 and CDR2 are SGHAT and FQDESV (reference sequence). The CDR3 runs 17 residues. The CDR3 sequence: CASSSTWRGLSGPEAFF. Here the CDR3 DNA reads TGTGCCAGCAGCTCAACCTGGAGGGGTCTCTCTGGACCTGAAGCTTTCTTT. Using reference TRBV11-1 and TRBJ1-1 for the parts outside the CDR3, the full variable domain is EAEVAQSPRYKITEKSQAVAFWCDPISGHATLYWYRQILGQGPELLVQFQDESVVDDSQLPKDRFSAERLKGVDSTLKIQPAELGDSAMYLCASSSTWRGLSGPEAFFGQGTRLTVV.

The chain has TRBV7-9 and TRBJ2-2, with 8 bases identical to TRBD2. The CDR3 has 14 residues. V was clipped by 6 bases and J by 4 bases; unmatched bases: 4. Germline CDR1 is SEHNR and CDR2 is FQNEAQ (reference sequence). This CDR3 is CASSHAGGTGELFF. The CDR3 DNA reads as TGTGCCAGCAGTCACGCGGGGGGCACCGGGGAGCTGTTTTTT.

This sequence joins TRBV7-6 and TRBJ2-7, with D unclear. Germline V gene data show CDR1 as SGHVS and CDR2 as FNYEAQ. The V end was cut by 1 base, the J end by 1 base, with 8 bases between. The CDR3 length is 14 residues. The CDR3 loop reads CASSLGGYSYEQYF. CDR3 nucleotide sequence: TGTGCCAGCAGCTTAGGTGGTTATTCCTACGAGCAGTACTTC.

The V gene is TRBV15, the J gene TRBJ2-3; 7 bases are a match to TRBD2. The V gene end was trimmed by 4 bases and the J gene end by 4 bases; junction bases not matched to a gene: 5. The CDR3 runs to 14 residues. The germline V gene encodes CDR1 LNHNV and CDR2 YYDKDF (reference sequence). DNA of the CDR3: TGTGCCACCAGCATCATGGCGGGAGCAGATACGCAGTATTTT. Encoded protein: CATSIMAGADTQYF. Drawing the rest from reference TRBV15 and TRBJ2-3, the complete variable domain is DAMVIQNPRYQVTQFGKPVTLSCSQTLNHNVMYWYQQKSSQAPKLLFHYYDKDFNNEADTPDNFQSRRPNTSFCFLDIRSPGLGDTAMYLCATSIMAGADTQYFGPGTRLTVL.

The chain combines TRBV5-4 with TRBJ2-7; possibly TRBD1 for D (6 bases). With 2 bases removed from V and 0 bases from J, the gap between germline ends came to 9 bases. Germline V lookup: CDR1 SGHNT, CDR2 YYREEE (reference sequence). The CDR3 runs to 14 residues. The CDR3 nucleotides read TGTGCCAGCAGCTTAGGGGACACCTCCTACGAGCAGTACTTC. Translated, it gives CASSLGDTSYEQYF.

This CDR3 reads CAGEWGTQYF. The CDR3 nucleotides read TGCGCCGGGGAATGGGGTACGCAGTATTTT. The chain combines TRBV10-1 with TRBJ2-3, with D uncertain. The CDR3 covers 10 residues. Trimming pared 11 bases from V and 8 bases from J, leaving 11 bases between. The germline V gene has CDR1 WNHNN and CDR2 SYGVQD (reference sequence).

This sequence joins TRBV6-1 and TRBJ2-7; possible D gene TRBD1, 5 bases. The CDR3 consists of 14 residues. V was trimmed by 5 bases and J by 0 bases, leaving 11 bases between them. Germline V lookup: CDR1 MNHNS, CDR2 SASEGT. Here the CDR3 reads CASSPTESSYEQYF. For the CDR3, the DNA is TGTGCCAGCAGTCCGACAGAGAGCTCCTACGAGCAGTACTTC.

This chain uses TRBV12-3 or TRBV12-4 with TRBJ2-2, with no clear D. V dropped 6 bases and J dropped 6 bases, with 5 bases sitting between them. The CDR3 totals 11 residues. The CDR3 region has the DNA TGTGCCAGCAGGGAGCCCGGGGAGCTGTTTTTT. Translation: CASREPGELFF.

J is TRBJ2-7 and V is TRBV20-1, with TRBD2 matching 11 bases. Germline lookup yields CDR1 DFQATT and CDR2 SNEGSKA (reference sequence). The CDR3 loop spans 13 amino acids. The V and J ends lost 6 bases and 6 bases, in that order; junction bases with no gene match: 7. CDR3 in amino acids: CSANRLAGTEQYF. Here the CDR3 DNA reads TGCAGTGCGAACCGACTAGCGGGGACCGAGCAGTACTTC.

The chain is built from TRBV12-3 or TRBV12-4 and TRBJ2-7; no clear D gene. The CDR3 has 11 residues. Trimming left V 5 bases short and J 1 base short, with 3 bases between. The CDR3 protein is CASSPSYEQYF. In nucleotides, the CDR3 is TGTGCCAGCAGTCCATCCTACGAGCAGTACTTC.

The rearrangement links TRBV7-2 to TRBJ1-5; maybe TRBD1 (5 bases). The CDR3 has 15 residues. Looked up from germline, CDR1 is SGHTA and CDR2 is FQGNSA. Deletions cut 3 bases from V and 0 bases from J, with 9 bases between. In DNA form, the CDR3 reads TGTGCCAGCAGCTTTTCAGGGTCTAGCAATCAGCCCCAGCATTTT. Amino acid sequence: CASSFSGSSNQPQHF.

The V gene is TRBV4-1, the J gene TRBJ2-1; D is possibly TRBD1 (6 bases). CDR1 is MGHRA, CDR2 YSYEKL, per germline. The V and J ends lost 1 base and 10 bases respectively, with 14 bases between them. The CDR3 consists of 14 residues. The CDR3 coding sequence is TGCGCCAGCAGCCAAGTGGGGGCCGGGGCCGAGCAGTTCTTC. As protein: CASSQVGAGAEQFF.